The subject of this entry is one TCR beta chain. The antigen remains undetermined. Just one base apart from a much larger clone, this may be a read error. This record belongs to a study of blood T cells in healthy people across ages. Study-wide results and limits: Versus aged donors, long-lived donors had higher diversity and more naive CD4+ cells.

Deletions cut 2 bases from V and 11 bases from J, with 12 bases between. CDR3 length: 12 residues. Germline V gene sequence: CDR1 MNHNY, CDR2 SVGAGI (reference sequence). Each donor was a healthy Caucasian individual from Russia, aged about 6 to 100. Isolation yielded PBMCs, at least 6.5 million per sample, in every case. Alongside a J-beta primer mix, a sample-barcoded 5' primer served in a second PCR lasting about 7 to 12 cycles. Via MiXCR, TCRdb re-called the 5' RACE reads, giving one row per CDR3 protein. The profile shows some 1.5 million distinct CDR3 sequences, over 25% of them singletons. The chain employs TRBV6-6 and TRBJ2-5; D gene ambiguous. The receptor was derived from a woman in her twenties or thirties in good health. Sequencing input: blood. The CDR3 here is CASSYANNEQYF. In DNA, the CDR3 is TGTGCCAGCAGTTACGCTAACAATGAGCAGTACTTC.